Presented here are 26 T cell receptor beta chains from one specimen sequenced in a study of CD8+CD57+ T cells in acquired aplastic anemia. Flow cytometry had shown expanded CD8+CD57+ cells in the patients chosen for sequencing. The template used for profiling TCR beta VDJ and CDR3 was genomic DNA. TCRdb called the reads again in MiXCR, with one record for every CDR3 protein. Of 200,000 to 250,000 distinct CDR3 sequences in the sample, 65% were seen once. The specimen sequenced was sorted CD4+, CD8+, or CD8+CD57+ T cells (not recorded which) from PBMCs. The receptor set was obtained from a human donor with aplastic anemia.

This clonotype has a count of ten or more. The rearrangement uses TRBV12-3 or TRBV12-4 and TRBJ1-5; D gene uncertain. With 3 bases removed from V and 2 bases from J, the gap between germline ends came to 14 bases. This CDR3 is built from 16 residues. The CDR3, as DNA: TGTGCCAGCAGTTTGAATGGGTTAATTGGCAATCAGCCCCAGCATTTT. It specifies CASSLNGLIGNQPQHF.

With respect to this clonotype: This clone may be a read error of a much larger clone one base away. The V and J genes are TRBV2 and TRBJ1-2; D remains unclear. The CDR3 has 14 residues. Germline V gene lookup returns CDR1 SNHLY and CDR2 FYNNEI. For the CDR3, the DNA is TGTGCCAGCAGTGAAGCGTGGGGAACCTATGGCTACATCTTC. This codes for CASSEAWGTYGYIF.

The CDR3 region has the DNA TGTGCCACCAGTACCGCTTCAGGGGCCGGGGAGCTGTTTTTT. It is translated as CATSTASGAGELFF. The gene calls are TRBV24-1 and TRBJ2-2; maybe TRBD1 (6 bases). CDR1 is KGHDR and CDR2 is SFDVKD in the germline V gene. The CDR3 is 14 amino acids. The V end lost 6 bases, the J end lost 6 bases, and 13 bases lay between the germline ends.

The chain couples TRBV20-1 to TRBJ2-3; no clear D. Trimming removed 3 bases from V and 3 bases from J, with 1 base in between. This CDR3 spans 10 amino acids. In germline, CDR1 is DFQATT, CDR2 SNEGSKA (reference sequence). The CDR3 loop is CSARTDTQYF. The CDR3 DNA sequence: TGCAGTGCTAGGACAGATACGCAGTATTTT.

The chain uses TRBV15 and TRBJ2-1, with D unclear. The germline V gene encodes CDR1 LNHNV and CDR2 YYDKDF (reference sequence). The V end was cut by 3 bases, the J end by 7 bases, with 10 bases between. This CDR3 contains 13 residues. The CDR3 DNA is TGTGCCACCAGCAGTACGCCCGGGAATGAGCAGTTCTTC. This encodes CATSSTPGNEQFF.

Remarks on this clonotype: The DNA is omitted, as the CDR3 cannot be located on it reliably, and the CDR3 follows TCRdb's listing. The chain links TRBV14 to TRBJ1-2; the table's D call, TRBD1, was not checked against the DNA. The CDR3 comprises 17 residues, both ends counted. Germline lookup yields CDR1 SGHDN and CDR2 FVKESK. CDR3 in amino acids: CASSPRDRLLEKDGYTF.

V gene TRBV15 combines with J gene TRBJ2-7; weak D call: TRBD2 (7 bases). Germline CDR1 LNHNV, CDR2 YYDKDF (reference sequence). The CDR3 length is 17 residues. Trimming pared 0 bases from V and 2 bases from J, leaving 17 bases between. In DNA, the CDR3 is TGTGCCACCAGCAGAGAATCTGGGGGGGCGCAAACCTACGAGCAGTACTTC. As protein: CATSRESGGAQTYEQYF.

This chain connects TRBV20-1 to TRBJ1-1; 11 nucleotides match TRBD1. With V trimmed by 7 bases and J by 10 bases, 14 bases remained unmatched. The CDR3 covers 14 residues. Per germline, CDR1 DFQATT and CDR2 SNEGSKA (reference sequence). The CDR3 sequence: CSVYVGTGGPRAFF. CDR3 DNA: TGCAGTGTTTATGTTGGGACAGGGGGTCCGAGAGCTTTCTTT.

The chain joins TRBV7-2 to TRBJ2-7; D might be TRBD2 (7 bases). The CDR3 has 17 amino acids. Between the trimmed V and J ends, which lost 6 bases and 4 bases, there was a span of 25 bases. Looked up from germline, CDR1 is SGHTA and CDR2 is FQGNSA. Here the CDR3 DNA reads TGTGCCAGCAGTACCAACCGCGAGGGGGGGAGGTGGTACGAGCAGTACTTC. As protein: CASSTNREGGRWYEQYF.

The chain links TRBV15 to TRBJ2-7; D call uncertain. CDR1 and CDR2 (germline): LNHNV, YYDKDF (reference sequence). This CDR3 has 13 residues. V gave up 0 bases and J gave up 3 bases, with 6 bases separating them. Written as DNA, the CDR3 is TGTGCCACCAGCAGAGATGTGGGCTACGAGCAGTACTTC. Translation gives CATSRDVGYEQYF.

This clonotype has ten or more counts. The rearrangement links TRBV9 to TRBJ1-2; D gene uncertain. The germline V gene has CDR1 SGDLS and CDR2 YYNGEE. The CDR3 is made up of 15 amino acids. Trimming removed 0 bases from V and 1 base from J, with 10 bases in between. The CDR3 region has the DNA TGTGCCAGCAGCGTAGGTGGCTTAGATAACTATGGCTACACCTTC. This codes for CASSVGGLDNYGYTF.

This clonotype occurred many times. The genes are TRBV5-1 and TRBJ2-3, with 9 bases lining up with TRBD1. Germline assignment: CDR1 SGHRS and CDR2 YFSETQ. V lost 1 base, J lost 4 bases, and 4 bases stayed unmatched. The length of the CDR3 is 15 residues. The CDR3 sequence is CASSLFGTGSDTQYF. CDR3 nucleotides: TGCGCCAGCAGCTTGTTTGGGACAGGGTCAGATACGCAGTATTTT.

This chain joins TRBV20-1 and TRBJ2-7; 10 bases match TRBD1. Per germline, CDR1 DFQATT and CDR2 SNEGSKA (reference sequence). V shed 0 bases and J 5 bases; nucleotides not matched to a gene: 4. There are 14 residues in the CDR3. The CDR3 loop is CSARDGTGADEQYF. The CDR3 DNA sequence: TGCAGTGCTAGAGATGGGACAGGGGCCGACGAGCAGTACTTC.

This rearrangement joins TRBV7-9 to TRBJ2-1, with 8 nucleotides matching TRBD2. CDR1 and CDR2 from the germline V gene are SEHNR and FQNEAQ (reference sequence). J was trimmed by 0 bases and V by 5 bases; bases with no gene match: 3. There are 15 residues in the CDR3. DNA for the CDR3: TGTGCCAGCAGCGCGGCGGGGGGCTCCTACAATGAGCAGTTCTTC. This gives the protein CASSAAGGSYNEQFF.

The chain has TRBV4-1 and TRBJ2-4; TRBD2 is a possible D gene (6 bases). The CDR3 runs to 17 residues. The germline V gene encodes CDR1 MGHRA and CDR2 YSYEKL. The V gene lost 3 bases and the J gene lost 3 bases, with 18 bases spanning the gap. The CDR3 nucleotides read TGCGCCAGCAGCCACCTTGGCCGGGAGAGGGTCAAAAACATTCAGTACTTC. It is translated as CASSHLGRERVKNIQYF.

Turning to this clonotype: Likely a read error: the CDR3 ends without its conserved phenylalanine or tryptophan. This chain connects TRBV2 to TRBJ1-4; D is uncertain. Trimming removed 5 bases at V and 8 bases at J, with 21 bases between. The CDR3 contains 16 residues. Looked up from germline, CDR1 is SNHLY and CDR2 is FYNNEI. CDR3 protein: CASSPASAHHGEKLFS. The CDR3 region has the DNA TGTGCCAGCAGTCCGGCTTCAGCGCACCACGGCGAAAAACTGTTTTCT.

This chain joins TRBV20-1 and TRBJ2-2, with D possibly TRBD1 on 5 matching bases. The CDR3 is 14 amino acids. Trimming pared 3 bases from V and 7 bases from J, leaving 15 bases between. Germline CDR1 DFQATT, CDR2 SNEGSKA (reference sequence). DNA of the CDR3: TGCAGTGCTAGTAACGGTGGGGCGGTCGGGGAGCTGTTTTTT. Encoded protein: CSASNGGAVGELFF.

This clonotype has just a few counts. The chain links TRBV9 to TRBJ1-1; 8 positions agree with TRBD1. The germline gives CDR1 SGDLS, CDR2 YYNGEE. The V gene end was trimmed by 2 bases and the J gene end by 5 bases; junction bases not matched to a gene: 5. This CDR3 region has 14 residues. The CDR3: CASSVNQGATEAFF. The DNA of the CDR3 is TGTGCCAGCAGCGTTAACCAGGGGGCGACTGAAGCTTTCTTT.

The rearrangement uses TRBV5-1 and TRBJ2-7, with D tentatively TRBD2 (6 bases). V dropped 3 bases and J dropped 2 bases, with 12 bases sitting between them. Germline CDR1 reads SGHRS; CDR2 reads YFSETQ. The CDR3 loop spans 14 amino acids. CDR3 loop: CASSSGSRAYEQYF. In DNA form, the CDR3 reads TGCGCCAGCAGCTCCGGGAGCAGGGCCTACGAGCAGTACTTC.

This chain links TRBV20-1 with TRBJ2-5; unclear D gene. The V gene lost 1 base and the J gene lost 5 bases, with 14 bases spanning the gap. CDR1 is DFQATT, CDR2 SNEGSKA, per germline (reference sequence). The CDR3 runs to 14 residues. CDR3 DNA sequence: TGCAGTGCTAGAGGTTATAAGGGCAGCGAGACCCAGTACTTC. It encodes CSARGYKGSETQYF.

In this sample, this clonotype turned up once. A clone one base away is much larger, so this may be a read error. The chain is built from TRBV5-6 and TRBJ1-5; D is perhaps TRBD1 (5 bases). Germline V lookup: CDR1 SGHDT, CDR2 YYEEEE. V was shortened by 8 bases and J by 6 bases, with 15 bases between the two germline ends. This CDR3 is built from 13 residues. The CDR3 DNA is TGTGCCAGTGGGGCAGGGAGGGCTCAGCCCCAGCATTTT. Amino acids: CASGAGRAQPQHF.

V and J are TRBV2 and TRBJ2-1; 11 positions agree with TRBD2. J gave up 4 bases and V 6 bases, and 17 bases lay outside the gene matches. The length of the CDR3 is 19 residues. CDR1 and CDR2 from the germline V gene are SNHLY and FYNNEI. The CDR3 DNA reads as TGTGCCAGCAGGTTGGACAGGCTACATGGGACTAGCGGATACAATGAGCAGTTCTTC. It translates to CASRLDRLHGTSGYNEQFF.

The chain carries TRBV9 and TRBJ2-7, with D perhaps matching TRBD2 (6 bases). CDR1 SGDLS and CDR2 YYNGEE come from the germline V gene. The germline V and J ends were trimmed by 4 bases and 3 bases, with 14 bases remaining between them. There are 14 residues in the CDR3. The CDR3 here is CASSSAGLVYEQYF. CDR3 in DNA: TGTGCCAGCAGCTCGGCGGGGCTTGTCTACGAGCAGTACTTC.

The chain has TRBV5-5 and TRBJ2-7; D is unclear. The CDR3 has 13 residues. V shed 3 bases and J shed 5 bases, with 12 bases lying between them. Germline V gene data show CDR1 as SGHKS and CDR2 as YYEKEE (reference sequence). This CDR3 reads CASSSLVGDEQYF. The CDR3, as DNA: TGTGCCAGCAGCTCCCTCGTAGGAGACGAGCAGTACTTC. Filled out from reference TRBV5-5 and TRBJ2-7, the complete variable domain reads DAGVTQSPTHLIKTRGQQVTLRCSPISGHKSVSWYQQVLGQGPQFIFQYYEKEERGRGNFPDRFSARQFPNYSSELNVNALLLGDSALYLCASSSLVGDEQYFGPGTRLTVT.

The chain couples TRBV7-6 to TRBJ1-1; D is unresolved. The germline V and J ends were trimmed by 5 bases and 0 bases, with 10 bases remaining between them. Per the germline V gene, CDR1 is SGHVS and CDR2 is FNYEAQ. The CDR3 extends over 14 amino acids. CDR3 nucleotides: TGTGCCAGCAGCCCCGGCAGGCTGAACACTGAAGCTTTCTTT. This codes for CASSPGRLNTEAFF.

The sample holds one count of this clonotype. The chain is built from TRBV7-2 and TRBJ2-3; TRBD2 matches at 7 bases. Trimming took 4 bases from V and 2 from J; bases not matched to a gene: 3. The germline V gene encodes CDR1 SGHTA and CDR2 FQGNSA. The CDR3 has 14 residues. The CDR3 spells CASSSSGPTDTQYF. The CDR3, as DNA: TGTGCCAGCAGCTCTAGCGGCCCCACAGATACGCAGTATTTT. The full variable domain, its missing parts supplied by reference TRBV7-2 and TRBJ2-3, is GAGVSQSPSNKVTEKGKDVELRCDPISGHTALYWYRQSLGQGLEFLIYFQGNSAPDKSGLPSDRFSAERTGGSVSTLTIQRTQQEDSAVYLCASSSSGPTDTQYFGPGTRLTVL.